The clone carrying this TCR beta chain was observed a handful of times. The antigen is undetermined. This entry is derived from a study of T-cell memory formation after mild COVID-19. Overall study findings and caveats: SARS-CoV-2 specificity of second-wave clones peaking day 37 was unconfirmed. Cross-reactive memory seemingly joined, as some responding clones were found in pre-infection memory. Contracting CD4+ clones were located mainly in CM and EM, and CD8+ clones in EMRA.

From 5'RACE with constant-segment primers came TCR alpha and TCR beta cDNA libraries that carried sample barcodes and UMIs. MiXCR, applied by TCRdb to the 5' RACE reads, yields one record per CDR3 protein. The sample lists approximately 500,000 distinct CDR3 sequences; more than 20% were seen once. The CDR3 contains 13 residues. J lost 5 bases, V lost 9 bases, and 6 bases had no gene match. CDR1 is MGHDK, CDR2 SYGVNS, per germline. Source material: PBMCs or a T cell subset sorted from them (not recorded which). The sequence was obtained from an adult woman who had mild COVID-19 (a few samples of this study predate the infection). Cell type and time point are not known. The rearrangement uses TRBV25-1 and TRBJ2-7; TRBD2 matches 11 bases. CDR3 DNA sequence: TGTGCCAGTTCCGGACTAGCGGGCCACGAGCAGTACTTC. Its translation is CASSGLAGHEQYF.